This TCR beta chain originates from a study of blood T cell repertoires in COVID-19. About the research overall: COVID-19 samples from acute and convalescent phases originated in the United States, Italy and Spain. Sources were T cells, B-cell-depleted T cells, or PBMCs; the material itself was cDNA or gDNA.

V lost 6 bases to trimming and J lost 0 bases; unmatched junction nucleotides: 4. Germline V gene sequence: CDR1 ENHRY, CDR2 SYGVKD. CDR3 length equals 14 residues. In the authors' methods: Reference gene primer amplification in the assay estimated nucleated cell counts. Repertoires were generated with immunoSEQ multiplex PCR, while TCRdb's copy carries only in-frame clones and drops some. The DNA was the basis for D and trimming; V, J and clone size are from that table. This sample has 450,000 to 500,000 clones; approximately 83% occur once, and the top ten carry 3% to 3.5%. The V call is TRBV10-3, the J call TRBJ1-1; 7 nucleotides align to TRBD1. The receptor was derived from a human donor in a cohort sampled during active COVID-19. Sequenced material: peripheral blood. CDR3 region: CAIRPGQMNTEAFF. The CDR3 DNA follows: TGTGCCATCAGACCGGGACAGATGAACACTGAAGCTTTCTTT.